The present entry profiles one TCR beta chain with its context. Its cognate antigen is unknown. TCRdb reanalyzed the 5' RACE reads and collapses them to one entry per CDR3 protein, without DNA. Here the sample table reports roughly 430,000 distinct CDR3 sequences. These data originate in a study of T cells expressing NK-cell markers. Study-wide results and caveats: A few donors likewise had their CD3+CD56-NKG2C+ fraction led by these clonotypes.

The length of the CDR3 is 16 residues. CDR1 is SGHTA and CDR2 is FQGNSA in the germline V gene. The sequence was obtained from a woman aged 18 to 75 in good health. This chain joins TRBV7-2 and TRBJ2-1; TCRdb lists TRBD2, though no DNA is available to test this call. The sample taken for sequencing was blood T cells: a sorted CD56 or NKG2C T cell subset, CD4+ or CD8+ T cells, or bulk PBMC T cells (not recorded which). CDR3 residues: CASSPPERGGLGEQFF.